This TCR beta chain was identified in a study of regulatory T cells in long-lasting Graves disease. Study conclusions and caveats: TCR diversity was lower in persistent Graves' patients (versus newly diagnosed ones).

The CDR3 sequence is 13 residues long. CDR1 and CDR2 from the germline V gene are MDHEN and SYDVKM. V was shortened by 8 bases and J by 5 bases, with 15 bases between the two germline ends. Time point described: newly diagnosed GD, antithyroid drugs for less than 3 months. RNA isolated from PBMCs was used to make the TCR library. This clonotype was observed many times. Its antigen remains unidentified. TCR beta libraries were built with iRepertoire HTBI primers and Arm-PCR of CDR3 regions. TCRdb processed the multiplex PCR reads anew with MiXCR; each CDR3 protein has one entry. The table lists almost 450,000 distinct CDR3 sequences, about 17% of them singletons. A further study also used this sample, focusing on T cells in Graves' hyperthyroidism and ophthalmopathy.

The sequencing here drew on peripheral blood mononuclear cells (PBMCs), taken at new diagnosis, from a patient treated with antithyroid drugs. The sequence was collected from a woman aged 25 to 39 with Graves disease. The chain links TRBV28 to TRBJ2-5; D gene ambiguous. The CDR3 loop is CASGLGESETQYF. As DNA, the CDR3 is TGTGCCAGCGGTCTTGGCGAATCCGAGACCCAGTACTTC.